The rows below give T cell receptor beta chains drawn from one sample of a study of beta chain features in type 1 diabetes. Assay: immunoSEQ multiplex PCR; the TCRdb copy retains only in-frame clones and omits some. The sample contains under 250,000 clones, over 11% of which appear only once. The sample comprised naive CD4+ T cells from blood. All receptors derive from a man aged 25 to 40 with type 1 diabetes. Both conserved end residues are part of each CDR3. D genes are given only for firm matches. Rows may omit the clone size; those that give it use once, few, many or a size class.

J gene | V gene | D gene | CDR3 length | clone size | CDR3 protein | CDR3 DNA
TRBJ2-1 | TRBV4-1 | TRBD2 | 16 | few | CASSQEGAGAYNEQFF | TGCGCCAGCAGCCAAGAAGGGGCGGGAGCGTACAATGAGCAGTTCTTC
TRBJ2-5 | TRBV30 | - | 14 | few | CAWSATGGGETQYF | TGTGCCTGGAGTGCGACGGGGGGCGGGGAGACCCAGTACTTC
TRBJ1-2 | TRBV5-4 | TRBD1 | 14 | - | CASSLKQGNYGYTF | TGTGCCAGCAGCTTGAAACAGGGGAACTATGGCTACACCTTC
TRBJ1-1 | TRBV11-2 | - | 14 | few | CASSLDGPVTEAFF | TGTGCCAGCAGCTTAGATGGGCCGGTGACTGAAGCTTTCTTT
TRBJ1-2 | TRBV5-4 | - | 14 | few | CASRREESGYGYTF | TGTGCCAGCAGGCGAGAGGAATCCGGCTATGGCTACACCTTC
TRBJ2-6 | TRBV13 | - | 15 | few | CASSQGRSGANVLTF | TGTGCCAGCAGCCAGGGGCGATCTGGGGCCAACGTCCTGACTTTC
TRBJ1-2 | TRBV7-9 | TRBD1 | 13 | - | CASSEGQTHDYTF | TGTGCCAGCAGCGAGGGACAGACCCATGACTACACCTTC
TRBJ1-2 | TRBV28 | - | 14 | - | CASTLRTASGGYTF | TGTGCCAGCACTCTAAGGACGGCCAGCGGTGGCTACACCTTC
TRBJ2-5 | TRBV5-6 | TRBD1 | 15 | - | CASLVGTGGRETQYF | TGTGCCAGCCTCGTTGGGACAGGGGGGAGAGAGACCCAGTACTTC
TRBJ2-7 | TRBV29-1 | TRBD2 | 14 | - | CSVAFSGPSYEQYF | TGCAGCGTTGCCTTTAGCGGGCCCTCCTACGAGCAGTACTTC
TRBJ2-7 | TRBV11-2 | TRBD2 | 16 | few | CASSFTSGVSSYEQYF | TGTGCCAGCAGCTTTACTAGCGGGGTAAGCTCCTACGAGCAGTACTTC
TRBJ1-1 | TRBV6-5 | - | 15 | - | CASSLYGGTNTEAFF | TGTGCCAGCAGCCTCTACGGGGGAACGAACACTGAAGCTTTCTTT
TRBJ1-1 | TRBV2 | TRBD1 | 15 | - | CASSERDRGVAEAFF | TGTGCCAGCAGCGAACGGGACAGGGGGGTGGCTGAAGCTTTCTTT
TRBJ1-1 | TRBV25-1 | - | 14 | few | CASNGGFAATEAFF | TGTGCCAGCAACGGAGGCTTCGCCGCCACTGAAGCTTTCTTT
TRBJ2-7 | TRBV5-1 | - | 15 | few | CASSLLLDNSYEQYF | TGCGCCAGCAGCCTCCTTTTGGACAACTCCTACGAGCAGTACTTC
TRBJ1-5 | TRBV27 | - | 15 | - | CASSKSYSSNQPQHF | TGTGCCAGCAGCAAGTCCTATTCGAGCAATCAGCCCCAGCATTTT
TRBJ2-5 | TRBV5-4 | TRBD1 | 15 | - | CASSGTGGAEETQYF | TGTGCCAGCAGCGGAACAGGGGGCGCGGAGGAGACCCAGTACTTC
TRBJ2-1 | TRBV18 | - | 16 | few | CASSPRNSPGNNEQFF | TGTGCCAGCTCACCTCGGAATTCCCCGGGGAACAATGAGCAGTTCTTC
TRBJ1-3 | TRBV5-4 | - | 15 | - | CASSLTGRDGNTIYF | TGTGCCAGCAGCTTGACAGGGAGAGACGGAAACACCATATATTTT
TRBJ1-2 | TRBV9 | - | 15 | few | CASSVEGLATYGYTF | TGTGCCAGCAGCGTAGAGGGACTTGCGACTTATGGCTACACCTTC
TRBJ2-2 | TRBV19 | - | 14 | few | CASSIDRGSGELFF | TGTGCCAGTAGTATAGATCGGGGGTCCGGGGAGCTGTTTTTT
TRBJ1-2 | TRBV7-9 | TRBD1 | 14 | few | CASSPDRAVYGYTF | TGTGCCAGCAGCCCGGACAGGGCGGTCTATGGCTACACCTTC
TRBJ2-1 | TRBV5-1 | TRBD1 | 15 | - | CASSLQGALRNEQFF | TGCGCCAGCAGCTTACAGGGGGCGCTTAGGAATGAGCAGTTCTTC
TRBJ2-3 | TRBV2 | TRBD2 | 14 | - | CASTGLAGTDTQYF | TGTGCCAGCACAGGACTAGCGGGGACAGATACGCAGTATTTT
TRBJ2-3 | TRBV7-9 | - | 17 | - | CASSLLDIMLGTDTQYF | TGTGCCAGCAGCTTACTTGACATAATGCTGGGCACAGATACGCAGTATTTT
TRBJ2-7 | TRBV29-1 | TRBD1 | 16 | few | CSATGTGHLYSYEQYF | TGCAGCGCTACCGGGACAGGACACCTCTACTCCTACGAGCAGTACTTC
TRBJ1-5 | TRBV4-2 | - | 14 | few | CASSHTGSNQPQHF | TGTGCCAGCAGCCATACAGGGTCCAATCAGCCCCAGCATTTT
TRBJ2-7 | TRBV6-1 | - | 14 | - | CASSESTAAYEQYF | TGTGCCAGCAGTGAATCCACGGCGGCTTACGAGCAGTACTTC
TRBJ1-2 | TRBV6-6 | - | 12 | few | CATVRGNYGYTF | TGTGCCACCGTGAGGGGGAACTATGGCTACACCTTC
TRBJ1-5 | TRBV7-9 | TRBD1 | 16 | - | CASSRGTGSGNQPQHF | TGTGCCAGCAGCAGGGGGACAGGGTCGGGCAATCAGCCCCAGCATTTT
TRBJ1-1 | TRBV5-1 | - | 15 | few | CASSLEAGGSTEAFF | TGCGCCAGCAGCTTGGAGGCGGGGGGAAGCACTGAAGCTTTCTTT
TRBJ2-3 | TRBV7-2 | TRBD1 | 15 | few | CASSLWTGGTDTQYF | TGTGCCAGCAGCTTGTGGACAGGGGGAACAGATACGCAGTATTTT
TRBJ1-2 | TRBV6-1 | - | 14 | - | CASSHPQINYGYTF | TGTGCCAGCAGCCACCCACAGATTAACTATGGCTACACCTTC
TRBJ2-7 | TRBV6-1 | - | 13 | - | CASSGRIFTEQYF | TGTGCCAGCAGTGGGCGGATCTTTACGGAGCAGTACTTC
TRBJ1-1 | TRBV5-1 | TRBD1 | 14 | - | CASSLVQGRTEAFF | TGCGCCAGCAGCTTGGTACAGGGGCGGACTGAAGCTTTCTTT
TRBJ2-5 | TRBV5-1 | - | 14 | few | CASSLGSKQETQYF | TGCGCCAGCAGCTTGGGTTCTAAACAAGAGACCCAGTACTTC
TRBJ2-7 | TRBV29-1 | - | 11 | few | CSVLQSYEQYF | TGCAGCGTCCTACAGAGCTACGAGCAGTACTTC
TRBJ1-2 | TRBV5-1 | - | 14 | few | CASSLGRENYGYTF | TGCGCCAGCAGCTTGGGAAGAGAAAACTATGGCTACACCTTC
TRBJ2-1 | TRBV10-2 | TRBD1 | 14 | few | CASSGTGEHNEQFF | TGCGCCAGCAGTGGGACAGGGGAGCACAATGAGCAGTTCTTC
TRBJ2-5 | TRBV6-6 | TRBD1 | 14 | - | CASSPGTGIETQYF | TGTGCCAGCAGTCCCGGGACAGGGATCGAGACCCAGTACTTC
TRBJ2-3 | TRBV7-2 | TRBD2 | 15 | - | CASSLGGGSPDTQYF | TGTGCCAGCAGCTTAGGCGGCGGGAGCCCAGATACGCAGTATTTT
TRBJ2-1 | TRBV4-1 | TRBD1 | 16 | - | CASSQEGTGNYNEQFF | TGCGCCAGCAGCCAAGAAGGGACAGGGAACTACAATGAGCAGTTCTTC
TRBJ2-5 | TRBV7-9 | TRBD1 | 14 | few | CASSFAGGLKTQYF | TGTGCCAGCAGCTTCGCAGGGGGCTTAAAGACCCAGTACTTC
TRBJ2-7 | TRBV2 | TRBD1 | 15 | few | CASKIGDRGFYEQYF | TGTGCCAGCAAAATCGGGGACAGGGGTTTTTACGAGCAGTACTTC
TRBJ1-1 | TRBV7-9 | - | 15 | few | CASSPRTGRGTEAFF | TGTGCCAGCAGCCCTCGCACAGGGAGGGGCACTGAAGCTTTCTTT
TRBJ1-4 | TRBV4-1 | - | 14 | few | CASSQGGLGEKLFF | TGCGCCAGCAGCCAAGGAGGGCTTGGGGAAAAACTGTTTTTT
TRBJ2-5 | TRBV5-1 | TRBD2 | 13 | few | CASSLAGGRTQYF | TGCGCCAGCAGCTTGGCGGGGGGTCGGACCCAGTACTTC
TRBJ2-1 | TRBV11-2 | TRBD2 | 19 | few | CASSSGLAGSTSSYNEQFF | TGTGCCAGCAGCTCGGGACTAGCGGGGTCCACGAGCTCCTACAATGAGCAGTTCTTC
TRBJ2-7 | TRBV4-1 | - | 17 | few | CASSQATRTASSYEQYF | TGCGCCAGCAGCCAAGCGACAAGGACAGCGAGCTCCTACGAGCAGTACTTC
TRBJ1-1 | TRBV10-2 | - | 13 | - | CASSSGRNTEAFF | TGCGCCAGCAGCTCCGGGAGGAACACTGAAGCTTTCTTT
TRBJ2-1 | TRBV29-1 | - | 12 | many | CSGRRQDNEQFF | TGCAGCGGACGACGACAGGACAATGAGCAGTTCTTC
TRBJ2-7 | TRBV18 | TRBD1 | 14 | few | CASSPDRVRNEQYF | TGTGCCAGCTCACCGGACAGGGTAAGGAACGAGCAGTACTTC
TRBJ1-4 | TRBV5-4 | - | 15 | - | CASSQSGGLGEKLFF | TGTGCCAGCAGCCAATCGGGGGGACTTGGAGAAAAACTGTTTTTT
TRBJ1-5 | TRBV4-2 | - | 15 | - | CASSQDRGRVQPQHF | TGTGCCAGCAGCCAAGATCGGGGTAGGGTCCAGCCCCAGCATTTT
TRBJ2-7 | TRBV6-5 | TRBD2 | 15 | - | CASSYSGDGTYEQYF | TGTGCCAGCAGTTACAGCGGGGACGGTACCTACGAGCAGTACTTC
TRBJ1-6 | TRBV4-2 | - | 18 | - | CASSQDLAEGSYNSPLHF | TGTGCCAGCAGCCAAGATCTGGCAGAGGGCTCCTATAATTCACCCCTCCACTTT
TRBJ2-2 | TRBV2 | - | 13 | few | CASRDSFTGELFF | TGTGCCAGCAGGGACAGCTTCACCGGGGAGCTGTTTTTT